Shown below are 28 T cell receptor beta chains from a single sample sequenced in a study of T cells after posttransplantation cyclophosphamide. Produced via immunoSEQ multiplex PCR; TCRdb's table is partial and in-frame only. The table shows 2,500 to 3,500 clones, with 70% to 75% occurring only once. Sequenced sample: PBMCs. The receptor source for this set is a young man with a blood cancer, CMV-positive, and with a related stem cell donor.

The V gene is TRBV30, the J gene TRBJ1-5; the D is unclear. The CDR3 consists of 13 residues. Per the germline V gene, CDR1 is GTSNPN and CDR2 is SVGIG (reference sequence). The ends were cut back, 5 bases at V and 3 bases at J, with 11 bases in the middle. The CDR3 loop is CAWSQSYNQPQHF. The CDR3 DNA reads TGTGCCTGGTCACAGTCTTACAATCAGCCCCAGCATTTT.

This clone was recorded a few times. This chain links TRBV28 with TRBJ1-2; the D gene is possibly TRBD1 (5 bases). This CDR3 is built from 13 residues. Deletions cut 1 base from V and 6 bases from J, with 9 bases between. Germline CDR1 is MDHEN and CDR2 is SYDVKM. The CDR3 spells CASSLSQENGYTF. As DNA, the CDR3 is TGTGCCAGCAGTTTATCACAGGAGAATGGCTACACCTTC.

The chain recombines TRBV5-6 with TRBJ2-5; 7 bases line up with TRBD2. V was clipped by 3 bases and J by 4 bases; unmatched bases: 6. This CDR3 comprises 14 residues. Germline CDR1 reads SGHDT; CDR2 reads YYEEEE. The CDR3 sequence: CASSSRGMGETQYF. The CDR3 DNA is TGTGCCAGCAGCTCGCGGGGGATGGGAGAGACCCAGTACTTC.

The V and J genes are TRBV7-9 and TRBJ2-1, with 14 bases aligning to TRBD2. CDR3 size: 16 residues. The junction had 6 bases not matched to a gene; V was cut back by 5 bases and J by 6 bases. Per the germline V gene, CDR1 is SEHNR and CDR2 is FQNEAQ (reference sequence). The CDR3 DNA is TGTGCCAGCAGCCCCCCGACTAGCGGGGGGGCCAATGAGCAGTTCTTC. Translation gives CASSPPTSGGANEQFF.

The CDR3, as DNA: TGTGCCAGCAGCTTAAGACAGGGCAGCTACGAGCAGTACTTC. Amino acids: CASSLRQGSYEQYF. V and J are TRBV7-9 and TRBJ2-7, with 7 bases matching TRBD1. This CDR3 spans 14 amino acids. The germline CDR1 and CDR2 sequences are SEHNR and FQNEAQ (reference sequence). V shed 2 bases and J 3 bases; nucleotides not matched to a gene: 4.

The CDR3 DNA reads as TGTGCCAGCAGTGGCCACAACGGGGCAGATACGCAGTATTTT. Translating it yields CASSGHNGADTQYF. V gene TRBV2 combines with J gene TRBJ2-3, with D perhaps matching TRBD2 (5 bases). Trimming stripped 4 bases from V and 4 bases from J, with 12 bases between. Germline V gene data show CDR1 as SNHLY and CDR2 as FYNNEI. The CDR3 loop spans 14 amino acids.

This chain links TRBV28 with TRBJ1-1, with a tentative D call TRBD1 (6 bases). The V and J ends lost 9 bases and 5 bases respectively, with 19 bases between them. CDR3 length: 14 residues. Germline V gene lookup returns CDR1 MDHEN and CDR2 SYDVKM. The CDR3 region has the DNA TGTGCCAGTCACCCAGGGGCCAGACGGACTGAAGCTTTCTTT. It codes for CASHPGARRTEAFF.

This chain uses TRBV5-5 with TRBJ2-1, with D unresolved. CDR3 length: 13 amino acids. Germline V gives CDR1 SGHKS, CDR2 YYEKEE (reference sequence). Between the trimmed V and J ends, which lost 1 base and 4 bases, there was a span of 6 bases. The CDR3 sequence is CASSLPQYNEQFF. The CDR3, as DNA: TGTGCCAGCAGCTTGCCACAGTACAATGAGCAGTTCTTC.

The chain combines TRBV10-2 with TRBJ2-5; D might be TRBD2 (7 bases). V was clipped by 5 bases and J by 4 bases, with 11 bases between them. The CDR3 runs 13 residues. Germline V CDR1 and CDR2: WSHSY, SAAADI. CDR3 sequence: CASSRGARETQYF. The CDR3 nucleotides read TGCGCCAGCAGTCGGGGGGCGAGAGAGACCCAGTACTTC.

The CDR3, as DNA: TGTGCCAGCAGCTTCCGGGACTTCGGAGGATTGGAGCAGTACTTC. Its protein product is CASSFRDFGGLEQYF. The chain has TRBV7-9 and TRBJ2-5; TRBD2 is a possible D gene (6 bases). The CDR3 covers 15 residues. The V gene lost 3 bases and the J gene lost 11 bases, with 22 bases spanning the gap. Germline V lookup: CDR1 SEHNR, CDR2 FQNEAQ (reference sequence). The full variable domain, its missing parts supplied by reference TRBV7-9 and TRBJ2-5, is DTGVSQNPRHKITKRGQNVTFRCDPISEHNRLYWYRQTLGQGPEFLTYFQNEAQLEKSRLLSDRFSAERPKGSFSTLEIQRTEQGDSAMYLCASSFRDFGGLEQYFGPGTRLLVL.

The chain couples TRBV5-4 to TRBJ1-2, with D tentatively TRBD1 (5 bases). This CDR3 region has 14 residues. The V gene lost 9 bases and the J gene lost 4 bases, with 19 bases spanning the gap. Per the germline V gene, CDR1 is SGHNT and CDR2 is YYREEE (reference sequence). CDR3 nucleotides: TGTGCCAATAAAAGATGGGGGGGGACCTATGGCTACACCTTC. Amino acids: CANKRWGGTYGYTF.

CDR3 nucleotides: TGTGCCAGCAGCTTTTTCGACAGGGGGCGCTTTAATGAGCAGTTCTTC. Protein sequence: CASSFFDRGRFNEQFF. The V call is TRBV11-2, the J call TRBJ2-1; TRBD1 matches at 10 bases. This CDR3 has 16 residues. V lost 3 bases and J lost 7; bases outside the gene matches: 9. CDR1 is SGHAT, CDR2 FQNNGV, per germline.

The gene calls are TRBV25-1 and TRBJ2-7, with a tentative D call TRBD1 (5 bases). V lost 5 bases and J lost 6, with 17 bases in between. The CDR3 spans 14 residues. Germline CDR1 reads MGHDK; CDR2 reads SYGVNS. Written as DNA, the CDR3 is TGTGCCAGCAGTTTAATCCAGGGTTGGGGCGAGCAGTACTTC. Its translation: CASSLIQGWGEQYF.

As for this clone: The likely explanation is a read error, given a far larger clone one base away. This sequence joins TRBV4-2 and TRBJ2-7; 9 nucleotides agree with TRBD2. From germline, CDR1 is LGHNA and CDR2 YNFKEQ. Trimming removed 2 bases from V and 7 bases from J; junction bases left unmatched: 12. The CDR3 has 16 residues. The CDR3 DNA sequence: TGTGCCAGCAGCCAATTTGGCGGGGGGGCCTACAATGAGCAGTACTTC. Translating gives CASSQFGGGAYNEQYF.

This clone has more than one count but fewer than ten. The rearrangement joins TRBV27 to TRBJ1-5; no clear D. The CDR3 loop spans 13 amino acids. Trimming removed 3 bases at V and 4 bases at J, with 7 bases between. Germline CDR1 and CDR2: MNHEY and SMNVEV (reference sequence). The CDR3 here is CASSFRGNQPQHF. The CDR3, as DNA: TGTGCCAGCAGTTTCCGGGGAAATCAGCCCCAGCATTTT.

The chain couples TRBV2 to TRBJ1-2; 8 positions match TRBD1. Germline lookup yields CDR1 SNHLY and CDR2 FYNNEI. The CDR3 is made up of 12 amino acids. J lost 8 bases, V lost 6 bases, and 5 bases had no gene match. CDR3 nucleotide sequence: TGTGCCAGCAGCGGGACAGGCAGGGGCTACACCTTC. Amino acid sequence: CASSGTGRGYTF.

The CDR3 DNA reads TGCGCCAGCAGACCCTCGCCCGGAGGTGGTGGGTACACTGAAGCTTTCTTT. Its protein is CASRPSPGGGGYTEAFF. J is TRBJ1-1 and V is TRBV5-1; no clear D gene. The CDR3 is 17 residues long. CDR1 and CDR2 (germline): SGHRS, YFSETQ. Trimming shortened V by 5 bases and J by 3 bases, and 23 bases separated the two germline ends.

Only one count was recorded for this clone. The V gene is TRBV6-5, the J gene TRBJ2-7; 11 bases line up with TRBD1. V lost 6 bases, J lost 7 bases, and 8 bases stayed unmatched. This CDR3 contains 14 residues. Germline CDR1 MNHEY, CDR2 SVGAGI. The CDR3 sequence: CASRLGQGAGEQYF. CDR3 coding DNA: TGTGCCAGCAGATTAGGACAGGGGGCGGGAGAGCAGTACTTC.

The chain carries TRBV5-4 and TRBJ2-7; 8 bases map to TRBD1. The CDR3 totals 13 residues. Unmatched junction bases numbered 4, after V lost 3 bases and J lost 5 bases. Germline V lookup: CDR1 SGHNT, CDR2 YYREEE (reference sequence). This CDR3 reads CASSSWTGNEQYF. DNA for the CDR3: TGTGCCAGCAGCTCATGGACAGGGAACGAGCAGTACTTC.

This rearrangement joins TRBV7-6 to TRBJ2-5; a weak D match, TRBD2 (6 bases). This CDR3 spans 12 amino acids. In germline, CDR1 is SGHVS, CDR2 FNYEAQ. Trimming pared 0 bases from V and 7 bases from J, leaving 6 bases between. The CDR3 DNA is TGTGCCAGCAGCTTAGCGGGAGGGACCCAGTACTTC. The encoded protein is CASSLAGGTQYF.

Concerning this clone itself: At one end, the junction sequence differs from germline, possibly due to a read error. The V call is TRBV7-9, the J call TRBJ2-1; 9 nucleotides match TRBD2. CDR1 SEHNR and CDR2 FQNEAQ come from the germline V gene (reference sequence). This CDR3 has 15 residues. The CDR3 nucleotides read TGTGCCAGCAGTCCCAATAGCGGGAGCTACAATGAGCAGCTCTTC. This sequence encodes CASSPNSGSYNEQLF.

This chain uses TRBV19 with TRBJ1-2, with 11 bases that match TRBD1. V trimming: 5 bases; J trimming: 3 bases; junction bases outside the gene matches: 5. CDR3 length equals 15 residues. Germline V lookup: CDR1 LNHDA, CDR2 SQIVND (reference sequence). DNA for the CDR3: TGTGCCAGTAGTTCCCGGACAGGGGGCGACTATGGCTACACCTTC. It encodes CASSSRTGGDYGYTF.

The chain employs TRBV2 and TRBJ2-5; 8 bases line up with TRBD2. V shed 4 bases and J 5 bases; nucleotides not matched to a gene: 6. Germline V gene lookup returns CDR1 SNHLY and CDR2 FYNNEI. CDR3 size: 14 residues. The chain's CDR3 is CASSGGGTRETQYF. The CDR3 DNA follows: TGTGCCAGCAGTGGCGGGGGGACTCGGGAGACCCAGTACTTC.

This clone turned up a few times. The gene calls are TRBV6-1 and TRBJ1-4, with TRBD1 matching over 8 bases. Germline V gene sequence: CDR1 MNHNS, CDR2 SASEGT. The CDR3 runs to 13 residues. J was trimmed by 7 bases and V by 2 bases; bases with no gene match: 0. In DNA, the CDR3 is TGTGCCAGCAGTGAACAGGGGGCTGAAAAACTGTTTTTT. Protein product: CASSEQGAEKLFF.

The chain carries TRBV13 and TRBJ2-7; 10 bases are shared with TRBD1. V was clipped by 5 bases and J by 5 bases; unmatched bases: 9. The CDR3 loop spans 15 amino acids. Germline V lookup: CDR1 PRHDT, CDR2 FYEKMQ (reference sequence). The CDR3 DNA sequence: TGTGCCAGCAGCCGACAGGGGGCGCGGCCCAACGAGCAGTACTTC. This codes for CASSRQGARPNEQYF.

V and J are TRBV4-2 and TRBJ2-1, with D possibly being TRBD2 (5 bases). The V end lost 0 bases, the J end lost 8 bases, and 17 bases lay between the germline ends. The CDR3 totals 16 residues. The V gene's germline CDR1 is LGHNA and CDR2 YNFKEQ. CDR3 sequence: CASSQDPGFRSDEQFF. For the CDR3, the DNA is TGTGCCAGCAGCCAAGACCCGGGATTTAGGAGTGATGAGCAGTTCTTC.

The chain joins TRBV11-2 to TRBJ2-2; 7 bases agree with TRBD1. Trimming removed 3 bases from V and 3 bases from J; junction bases left unmatched: 4. The CDR3 sequence is 15 residues long. Germline assignment: CDR1 SGHAT and CDR2 FQNNGV. The CDR3 reads CASSLGQLDTGELFF. CDR3 coding DNA: TGTGCCAGCAGCTTGGGACAGTTAGACACCGGGGAGCTGTTTTTT.

In its sample, this clone is large. The genes are TRBV6-6 and TRBJ1-1; D is possibly TRBD1 (5 bases). The CDR3 is 14 amino acids. The germline V gene encodes CDR1 MNHNY and CDR2 SVGAGI (reference sequence). Trimming removed 2 bases at V and 1 base at J, with 8 bases between. Here the CDR3 DNA reads TGTGCCAGCAGTTACGATACAGGGAACACTGAAGCTTTCTTT. It encodes CASSYDTGNTEAFF.